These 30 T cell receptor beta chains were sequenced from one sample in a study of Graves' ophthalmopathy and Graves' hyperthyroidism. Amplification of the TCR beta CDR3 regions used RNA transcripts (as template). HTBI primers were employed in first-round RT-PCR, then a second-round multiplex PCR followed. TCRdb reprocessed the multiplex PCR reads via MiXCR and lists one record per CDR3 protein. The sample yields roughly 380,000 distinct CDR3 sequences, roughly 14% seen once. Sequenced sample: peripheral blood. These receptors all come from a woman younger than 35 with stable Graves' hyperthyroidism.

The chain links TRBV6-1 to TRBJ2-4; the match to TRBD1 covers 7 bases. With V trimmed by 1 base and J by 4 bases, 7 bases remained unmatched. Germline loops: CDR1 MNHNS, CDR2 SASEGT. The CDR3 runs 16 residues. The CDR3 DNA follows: TGTGCCAGCAGTGAAGAACCGGCCAGGGGGAAAAACATTCAGTACTTC. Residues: CASSEEPARGKNIQYF.

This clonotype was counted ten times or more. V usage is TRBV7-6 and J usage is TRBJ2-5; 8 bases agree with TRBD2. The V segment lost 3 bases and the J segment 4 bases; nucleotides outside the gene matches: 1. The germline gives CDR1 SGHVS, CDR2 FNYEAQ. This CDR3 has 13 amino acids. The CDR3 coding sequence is TGTGCCAGCAGCTTTCGGGGGGGAGAGACCCAGTACTTC. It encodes CASSFRGGETQYF.

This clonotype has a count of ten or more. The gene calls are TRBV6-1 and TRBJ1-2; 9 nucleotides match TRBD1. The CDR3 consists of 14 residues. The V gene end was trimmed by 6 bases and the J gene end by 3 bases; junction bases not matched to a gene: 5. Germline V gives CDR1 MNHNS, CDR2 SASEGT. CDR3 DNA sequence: TGTGCCAGCAGATCGACAGGGGGAGACTATGGCTACACCTTC. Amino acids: CASRSTGGDYGYTF.

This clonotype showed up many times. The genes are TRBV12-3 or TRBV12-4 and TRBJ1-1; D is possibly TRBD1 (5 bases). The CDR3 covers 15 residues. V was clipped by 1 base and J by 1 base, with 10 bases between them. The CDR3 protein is CASSLDRGENTEAFF. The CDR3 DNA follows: TGTGCCAGCAGTTTAGATAGGGGAGAGAACACTGAAGCTTTCTTT.

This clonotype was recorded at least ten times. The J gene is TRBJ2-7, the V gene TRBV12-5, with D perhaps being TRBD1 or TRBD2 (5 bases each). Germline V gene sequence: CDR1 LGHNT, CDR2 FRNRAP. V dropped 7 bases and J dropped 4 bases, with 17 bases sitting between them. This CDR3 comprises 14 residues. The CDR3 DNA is TGTGCTAGTGTCCCCCGGGACGGAAGATACGAGCAGTACTTC. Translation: CASVPRDGRYEQYF.

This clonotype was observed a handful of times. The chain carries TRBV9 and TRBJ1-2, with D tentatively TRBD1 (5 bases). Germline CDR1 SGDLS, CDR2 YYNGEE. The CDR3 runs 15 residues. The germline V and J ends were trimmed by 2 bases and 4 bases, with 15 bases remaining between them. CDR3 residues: CASSVSTRGGYGYTF. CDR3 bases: TGTGCCAGCAGCGTCTCGACAAGGGGCGGCTATGGCTACACCTTC.

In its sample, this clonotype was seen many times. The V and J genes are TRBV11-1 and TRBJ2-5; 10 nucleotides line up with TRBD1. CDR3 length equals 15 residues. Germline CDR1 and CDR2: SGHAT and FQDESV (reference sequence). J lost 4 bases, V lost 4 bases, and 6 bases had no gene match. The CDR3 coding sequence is TGTGCCAGCAGCTCGGGACAGGGGCTGCGAGAGACCCAGTACTTC. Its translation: CASSSGQGLRETQYF.

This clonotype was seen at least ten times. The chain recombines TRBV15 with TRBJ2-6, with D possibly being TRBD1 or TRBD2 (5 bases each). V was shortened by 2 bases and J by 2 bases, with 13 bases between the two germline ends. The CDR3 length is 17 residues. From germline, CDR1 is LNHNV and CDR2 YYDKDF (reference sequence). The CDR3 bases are TGTGCCACCAGCAGACCCTCGATGGGGGCTGGGGCCAACGTCCTGACTTTC. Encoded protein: CATSRPSMGAGANVLTF.

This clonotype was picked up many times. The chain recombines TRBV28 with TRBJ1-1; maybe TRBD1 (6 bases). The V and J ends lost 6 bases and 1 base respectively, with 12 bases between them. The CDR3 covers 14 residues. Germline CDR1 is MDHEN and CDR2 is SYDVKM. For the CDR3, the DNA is TGTGCCAGCAGGGCACACAGGGCGAACACTGAAGCTTTCTTT. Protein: CASRAHRANTEAFF.

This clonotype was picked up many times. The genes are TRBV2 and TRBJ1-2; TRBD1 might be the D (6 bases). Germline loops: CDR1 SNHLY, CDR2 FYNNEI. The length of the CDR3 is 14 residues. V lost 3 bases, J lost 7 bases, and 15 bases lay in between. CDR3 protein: CASSDYQGRAGYTF. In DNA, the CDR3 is TGTGCCAGCAGTGATTACCAGGGGCGGGCTGGCTACACCTTC.

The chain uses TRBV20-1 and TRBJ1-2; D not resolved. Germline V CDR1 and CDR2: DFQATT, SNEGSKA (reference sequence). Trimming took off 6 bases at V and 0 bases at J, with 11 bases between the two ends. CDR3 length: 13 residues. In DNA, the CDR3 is TGCAGTGCCGAGGCACAGACTAACTATGGCTACACCTTC. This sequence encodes CSAEAQTNYGYTF.

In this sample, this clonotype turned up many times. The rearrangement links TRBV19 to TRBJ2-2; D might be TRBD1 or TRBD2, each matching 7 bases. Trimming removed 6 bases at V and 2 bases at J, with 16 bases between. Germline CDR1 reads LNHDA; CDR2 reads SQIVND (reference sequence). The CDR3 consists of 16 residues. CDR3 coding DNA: TGTGCCAGTAGGCTGACAGGGAGGGAAAACACCGGGGAGCTGTTTTTT. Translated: CASRLTGRENTGELFF. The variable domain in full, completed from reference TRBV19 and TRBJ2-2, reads DGGITQSPKYLFRKEGQNVTLSCEQNLNHDAMYWYRQDPGQGLRLIYYSQIVNDFQKGDIAEGYSVSREKKESFPLTVTSAQKNPTAFYLCASRLTGRENTGELFFGEGSRLTVL.

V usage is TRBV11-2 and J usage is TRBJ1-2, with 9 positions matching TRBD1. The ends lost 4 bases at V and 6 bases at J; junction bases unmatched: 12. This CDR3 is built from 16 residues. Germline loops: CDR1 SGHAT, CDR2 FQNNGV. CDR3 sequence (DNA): TGTGCCAGCAGCTCCCCGGGACAGGGCCCCCAAGATGGCTACACCTTC. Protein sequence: CASSSPGQGPQDGYTF. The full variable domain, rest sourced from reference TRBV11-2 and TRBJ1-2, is EAGVAQSPRYKIIEKRQSVAFWCNPISGHATLYWYQQILGQGPKLLIQFQNNGVVDDSQLPKDRFSAERLKGVDSTLKIQPAKLEDSAVYLCASSSPGQGPQDGYTFGSGTRLTVV.

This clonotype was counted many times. CDR3 nucleotides: TGTGCCAGCAGCGCTATGGGGCTGGCTGGAAACACCATATATTTT. It encodes CASSAMGLAGNTIYF. The chain employs TRBV13 and TRBJ1-3, with a possible D match to TRBD1 (5 bases). This CDR3 is 15 amino acids long. Trimming cost V 5 bases and J 2 bases, with 13 bases left between them. Per germline, CDR1 PRHDT and CDR2 FYEKMQ (reference sequence).

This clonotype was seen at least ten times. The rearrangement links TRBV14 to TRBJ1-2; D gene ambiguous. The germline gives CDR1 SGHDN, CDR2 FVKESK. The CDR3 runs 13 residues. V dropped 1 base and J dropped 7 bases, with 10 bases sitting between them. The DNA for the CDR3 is TGTGCCAGCAGCCAAGTCAGTACGGGTGGCTACACCTTC. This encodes CASSQVSTGGYTF.

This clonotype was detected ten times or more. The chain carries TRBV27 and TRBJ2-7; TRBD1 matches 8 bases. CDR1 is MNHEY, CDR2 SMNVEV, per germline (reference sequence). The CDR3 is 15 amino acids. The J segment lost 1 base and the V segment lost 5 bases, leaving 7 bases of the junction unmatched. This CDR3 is CASSKPGQASYEQYF. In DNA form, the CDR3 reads TGTGCCAGCAGTAAGCCGGGACAGGCGTCCTACGAGCAGTACTTC.

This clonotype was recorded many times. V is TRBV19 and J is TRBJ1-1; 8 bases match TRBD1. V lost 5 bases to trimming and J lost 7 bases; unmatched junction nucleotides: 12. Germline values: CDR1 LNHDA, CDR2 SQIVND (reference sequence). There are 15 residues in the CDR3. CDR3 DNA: TGTGCCAGTAGTGCAACCAGGACAGGGATTTTTGAAGCTTTCTTT. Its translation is CASSATRTGIFEAFF.

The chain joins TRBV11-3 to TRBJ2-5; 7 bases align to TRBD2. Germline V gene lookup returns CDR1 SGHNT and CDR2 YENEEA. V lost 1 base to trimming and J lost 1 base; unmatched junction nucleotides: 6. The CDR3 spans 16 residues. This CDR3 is CASSLGQRGPQETQYF. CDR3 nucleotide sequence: TGTGCCAGCAGCTTAGGGCAGCGGGGACCCCAAGAGACCCAGTACTTC.

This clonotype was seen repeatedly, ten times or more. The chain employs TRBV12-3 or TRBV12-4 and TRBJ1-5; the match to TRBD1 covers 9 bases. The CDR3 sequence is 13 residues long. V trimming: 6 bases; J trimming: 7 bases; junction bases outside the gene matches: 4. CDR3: CASRGQGNQPQHF. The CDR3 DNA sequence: TGTGCCAGCAGAGGACAGGGGAACCAGCCCCAGCATTTT.

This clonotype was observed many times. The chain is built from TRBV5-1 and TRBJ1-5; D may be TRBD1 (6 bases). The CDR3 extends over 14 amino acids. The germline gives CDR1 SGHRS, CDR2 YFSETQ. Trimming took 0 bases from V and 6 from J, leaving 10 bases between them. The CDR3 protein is CASSLEWGRQPQHF. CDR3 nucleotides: TGCGCCAGCAGCTTGGAATGGGGGCGTCAGCCCCAGCATTTT.

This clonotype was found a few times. The CDR3, as DNA: TGTGCCAGCAGTGGTCGATATGAGACTGAAGCTTTCTTT. This translates into CASSGRYETEAFF. This chain joins TRBV6-2 or TRBV6-3 and TRBJ1-1; no clear D gene. CDR3 size: 13 residues. Trimming cost V 5 bases and J 5 bases, with 12 bases left between them. Germline V gene data show CDR1 as MNHEY and CDR2 as SVGEGT.

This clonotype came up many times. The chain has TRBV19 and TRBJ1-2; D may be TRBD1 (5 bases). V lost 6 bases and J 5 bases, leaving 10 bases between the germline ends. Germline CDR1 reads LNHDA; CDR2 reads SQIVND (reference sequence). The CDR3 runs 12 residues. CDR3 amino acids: CASREGPYGYTF. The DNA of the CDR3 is TGTGCCAGTAGGGAGGGGCCTTATGGCTACACCTTC.

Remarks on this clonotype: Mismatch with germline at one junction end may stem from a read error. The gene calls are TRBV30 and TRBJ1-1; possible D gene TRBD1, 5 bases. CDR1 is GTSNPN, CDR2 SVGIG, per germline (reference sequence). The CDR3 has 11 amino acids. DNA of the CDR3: TGTGCCTGGAAGGGGCGGGAGGTGGCTTCCTTT. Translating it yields CAWKGREVASF.

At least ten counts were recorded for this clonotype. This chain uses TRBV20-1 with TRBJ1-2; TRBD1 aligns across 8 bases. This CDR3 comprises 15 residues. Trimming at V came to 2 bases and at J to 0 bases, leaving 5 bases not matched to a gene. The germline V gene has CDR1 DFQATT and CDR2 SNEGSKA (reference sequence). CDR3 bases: TGCAGTGCTAGAAGGGACAGGACCACTAACTATGGCTACACCTTC. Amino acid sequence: CSARRDRTTNYGYTF.

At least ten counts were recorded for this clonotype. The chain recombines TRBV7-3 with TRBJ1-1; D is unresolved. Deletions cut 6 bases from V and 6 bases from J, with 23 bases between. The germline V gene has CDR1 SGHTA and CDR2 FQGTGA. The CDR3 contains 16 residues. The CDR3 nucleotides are TGTGCCAGCAGGTCGTCCTCGGTGTATGATGATTCTGAAGCTTTCTTT. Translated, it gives CASRSSSVYDDSEAFF.

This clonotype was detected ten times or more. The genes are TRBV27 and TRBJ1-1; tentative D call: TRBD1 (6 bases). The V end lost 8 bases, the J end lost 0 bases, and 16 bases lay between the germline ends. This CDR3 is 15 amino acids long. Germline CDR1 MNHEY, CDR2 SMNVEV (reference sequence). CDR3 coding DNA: TGTGCCAGCCGTGCGAGGGGGGAAATGAACACTGAAGCTTTCTTT. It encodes CASRARGEMNTEAFF.

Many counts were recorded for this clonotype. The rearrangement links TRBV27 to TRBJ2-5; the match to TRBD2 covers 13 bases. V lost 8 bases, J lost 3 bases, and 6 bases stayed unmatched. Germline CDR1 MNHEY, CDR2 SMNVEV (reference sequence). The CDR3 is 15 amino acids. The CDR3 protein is CASAPGTSGEETQYF. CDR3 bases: TGTGCCAGCGCTCCCGGGACTAGCGGGGAAGAGACCCAGTACTTC.

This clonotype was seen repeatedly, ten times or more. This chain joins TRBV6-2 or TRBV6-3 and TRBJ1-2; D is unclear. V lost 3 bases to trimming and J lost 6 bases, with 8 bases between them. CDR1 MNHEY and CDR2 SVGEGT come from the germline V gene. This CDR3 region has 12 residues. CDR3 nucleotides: TGTGCCAGCAGTTATTCCCGAGATGGCTACACCTTC. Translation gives CASSYSRDGYTF.

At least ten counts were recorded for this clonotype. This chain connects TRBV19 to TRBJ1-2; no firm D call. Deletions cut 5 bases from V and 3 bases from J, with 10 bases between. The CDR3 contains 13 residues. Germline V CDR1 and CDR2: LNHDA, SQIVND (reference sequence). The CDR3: CASSARRDYGYTF. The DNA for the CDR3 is TGTGCCAGTAGTGCTAGACGGGACTATGGCTACACCTTC.

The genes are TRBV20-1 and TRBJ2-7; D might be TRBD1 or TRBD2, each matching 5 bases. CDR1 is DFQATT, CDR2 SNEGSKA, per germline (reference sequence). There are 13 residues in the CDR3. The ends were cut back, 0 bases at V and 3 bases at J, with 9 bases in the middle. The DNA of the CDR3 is TGCAGTGCTAGAGAGGGACCCCACTACGAGCAGTACTTC. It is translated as CSAREGPHYEQYF.